This paragraph reports one T cell receptor (beta chain). Its specificity is not known. These data belong to a study of OX40 agonist ivuxolimab in advanced cancers. Study context: Cohort: approximately 79% men, mean age approximately 66, aged roughly 23 to 90. Whole-study findings and limits: Blood T cells, both CD4+ and CD8+, expanded clonally by week 6 at 0.1 to 3.0 mg/kg. The average count of expanded clones was higher among CD8+ T cells than among CD4+.

Sequencing used immunoSEQ multiplex PCR; TCRdb keeps in-frame clones, though not all of them. The sample carries about 94,000 clones, roughly 89% recorded once. The sequence was obtained from an adult with an advanced solid tumor such as melanoma, head and neck, liver or kidney cancer. Specimen: CD4+ or CD8+ T cells sorted from blood, collected in a trial of the OX40 agonist ivuxolimab.

The CDR3 reads CAWTLKRGSYNEQFF. The CDR3 region has the DNA TGTGCCTGGACCCTAAAGCGGGGCTCCTACAATGAGCAGTTCTTC. The V and J genes are TRBV30 and TRBJ2-1, with 7 bases aligning to TRBD2. CDR1 is GTSNPN, CDR2 SVGIG, per germline (reference sequence). The ends lost 4 bases at V and 0 bases at J; junction bases unmatched: 6. This CDR3 is 15 amino acids long.